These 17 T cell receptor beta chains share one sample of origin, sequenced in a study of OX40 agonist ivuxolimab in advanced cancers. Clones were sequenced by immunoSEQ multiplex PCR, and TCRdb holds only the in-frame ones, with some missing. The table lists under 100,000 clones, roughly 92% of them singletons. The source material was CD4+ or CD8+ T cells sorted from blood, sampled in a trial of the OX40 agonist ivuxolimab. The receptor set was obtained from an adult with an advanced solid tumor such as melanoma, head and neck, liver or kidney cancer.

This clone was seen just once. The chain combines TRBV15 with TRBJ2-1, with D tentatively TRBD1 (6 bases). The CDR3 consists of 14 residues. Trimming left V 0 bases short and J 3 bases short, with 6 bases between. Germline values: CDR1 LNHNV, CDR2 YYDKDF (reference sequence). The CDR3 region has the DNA TGTGCCACCAGCAGAGAACAGGGCTACAATGAGCAGTTCTTC. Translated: CATSREQGYNEQFF.

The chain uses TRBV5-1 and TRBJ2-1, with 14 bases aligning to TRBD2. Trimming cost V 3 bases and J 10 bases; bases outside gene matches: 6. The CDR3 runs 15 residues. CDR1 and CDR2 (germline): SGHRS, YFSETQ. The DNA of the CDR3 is TGCGCCAGCAGCTCGGGACTAGCGGGAGACCAAGAGCAGTTCTTC. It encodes CASSSGLAGDQEQFF.

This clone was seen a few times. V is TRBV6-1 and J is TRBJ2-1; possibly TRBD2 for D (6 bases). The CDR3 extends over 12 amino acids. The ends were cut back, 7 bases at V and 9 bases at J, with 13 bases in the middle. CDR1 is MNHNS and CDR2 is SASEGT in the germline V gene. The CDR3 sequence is CASKFVGGEQFF. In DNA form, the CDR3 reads TGTGCCAGCAAGTTTGTGGGGGGTGAGCAGTTCTTC.

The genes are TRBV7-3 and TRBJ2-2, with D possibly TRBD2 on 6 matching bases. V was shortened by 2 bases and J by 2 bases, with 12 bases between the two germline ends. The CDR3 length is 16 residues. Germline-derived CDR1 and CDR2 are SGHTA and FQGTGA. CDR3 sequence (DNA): TGTGCCAGCAGCTTATATAGCGGAAGAAACACCGGGGAGCTGTTTTTT. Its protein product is CASSLYSGRNTGELFF. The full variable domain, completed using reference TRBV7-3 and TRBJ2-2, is GAGVSQTPSNKVTEKGKYVELRCDPISGHTALYWYRQSLGQGPEFLIYFQGTGAADDSGLPNDRFFAVRPEGSVSTLKIQRTERGDSAVYLCASSLYSGRNTGELFFGEGSRLTVL.

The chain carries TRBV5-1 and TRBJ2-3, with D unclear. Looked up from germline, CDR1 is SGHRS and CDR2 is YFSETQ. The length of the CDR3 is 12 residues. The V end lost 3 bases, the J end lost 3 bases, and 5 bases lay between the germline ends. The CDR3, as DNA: TGCGCCAGCAGCTCTGATACAGATACGCAGTATTTT. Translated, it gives CASSSDTDTQYF.

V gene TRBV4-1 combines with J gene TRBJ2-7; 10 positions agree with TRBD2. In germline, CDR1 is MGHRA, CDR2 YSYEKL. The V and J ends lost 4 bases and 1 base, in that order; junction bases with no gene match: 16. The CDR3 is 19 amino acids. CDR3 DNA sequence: TGCGCCAGCAGCCCTTGGACTAGCGGAGCTTCTTGGGGATCCTACGAGCAGTACTTC. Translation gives CASSPWTSGASWGSYEQYF.

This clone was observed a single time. In nucleotides, the CDR3 is TGTGCCTGGAGTGTTGACGGTACTCATTCACCCCTCCACTTT. Translating gives CAWSVDGTHSPLHF. The chain is built from TRBV30 and TRBJ1-6; D is unclear. The length of the CDR3 is 14 residues. Trimming took 0 bases from V and 8 from J, leaving 11 bases between them. CDR1 and CDR2 from the germline V gene are GTSNPN and SVGIG (reference sequence). The full variable domain, in which reference TRBV30 and TRBJ1-6 provide the parts outside the CDR3, is SQTIHQWPATLVQPVGSPLSLECTVEGTSNPNLYWYRQAAGRGLQLLFYSVGIGQISSEVPQNLSASRPQDRQFILSSKKLLLSDSGFYLCAWSVDGTHSPLHFGNGTRLTVT.

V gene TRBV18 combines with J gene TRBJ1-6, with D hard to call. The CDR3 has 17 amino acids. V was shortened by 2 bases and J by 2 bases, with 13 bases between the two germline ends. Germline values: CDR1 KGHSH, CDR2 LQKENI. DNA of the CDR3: TGTGCCAGCTCACCAAGGCCGGCCGGTGCCTATAATTCACCCCTCCACTTT. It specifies CASSPRPAGAYNSPLHF.

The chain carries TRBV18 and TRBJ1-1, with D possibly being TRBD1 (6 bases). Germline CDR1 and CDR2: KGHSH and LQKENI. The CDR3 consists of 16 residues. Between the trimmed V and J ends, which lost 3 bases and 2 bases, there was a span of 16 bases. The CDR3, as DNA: TGTGCCAGCTCACCTTTAGGGGGTAGCACCAACACTGAAGCTTTCTTT. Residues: CASSPLGGSTNTEAFF.

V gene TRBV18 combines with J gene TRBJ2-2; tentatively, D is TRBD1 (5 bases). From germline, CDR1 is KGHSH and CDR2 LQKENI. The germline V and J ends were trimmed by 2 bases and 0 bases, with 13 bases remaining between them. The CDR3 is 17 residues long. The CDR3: CASSPLYEQANTGELFF. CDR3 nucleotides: TGTGCCAGCTCACCATTATACGAACAGGCGAACACCGGGGAGCTGTTTTTT. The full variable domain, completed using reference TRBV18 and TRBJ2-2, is NAGVMQNPRHLVRRRGQEARLRCSPMKGHSHVYWYRQLPEEGLKFMVYLQKENIIDESGMPKERFSAEFPKEGPSILRIQQVVRGDSAAYFCASSPLYEQANTGELFFGEGSRLTVL.

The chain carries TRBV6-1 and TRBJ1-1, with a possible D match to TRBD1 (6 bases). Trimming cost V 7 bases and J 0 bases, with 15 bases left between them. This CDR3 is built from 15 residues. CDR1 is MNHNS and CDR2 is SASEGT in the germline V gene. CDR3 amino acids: CASTPTGSLNTEAFF. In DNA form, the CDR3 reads TGTGCCAGCACTCCGACAGGCTCCCTGAACACTGAAGCTTTCTTT.

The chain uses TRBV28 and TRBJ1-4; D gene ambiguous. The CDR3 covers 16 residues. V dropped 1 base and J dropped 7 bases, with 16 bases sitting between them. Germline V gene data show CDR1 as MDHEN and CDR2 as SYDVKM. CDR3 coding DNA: TGTGCCAGCAGTTTATACGGATGGCCGAAGGGTGAAAAACTGTTTTTT. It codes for CASSLYGWPKGEKLFF.

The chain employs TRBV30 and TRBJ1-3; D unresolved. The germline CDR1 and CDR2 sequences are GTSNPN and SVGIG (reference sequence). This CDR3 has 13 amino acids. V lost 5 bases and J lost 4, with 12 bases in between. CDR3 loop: CAWDTANGNTIYF. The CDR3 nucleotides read TGTGCCTGGGACACGGCCAACGGAAACACCATATATTTT.

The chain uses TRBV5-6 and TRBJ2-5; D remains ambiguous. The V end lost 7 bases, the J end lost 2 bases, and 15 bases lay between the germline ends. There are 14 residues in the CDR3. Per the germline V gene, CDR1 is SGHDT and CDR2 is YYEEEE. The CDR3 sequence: CASHVRAVQETQYF. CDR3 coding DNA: TGTGCCAGCCACGTCCGGGCCGTTCAAGAGACCCAGTACTTC.

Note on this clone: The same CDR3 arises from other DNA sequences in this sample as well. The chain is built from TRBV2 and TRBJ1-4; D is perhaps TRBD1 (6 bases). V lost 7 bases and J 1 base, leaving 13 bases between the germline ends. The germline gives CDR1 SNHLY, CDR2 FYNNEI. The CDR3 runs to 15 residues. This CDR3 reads CASTRQVLTNEKLFF. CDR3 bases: TGTGCCAGCACCAGACAGGTCTTAACTAATGAAAAACTGTTTTTT.

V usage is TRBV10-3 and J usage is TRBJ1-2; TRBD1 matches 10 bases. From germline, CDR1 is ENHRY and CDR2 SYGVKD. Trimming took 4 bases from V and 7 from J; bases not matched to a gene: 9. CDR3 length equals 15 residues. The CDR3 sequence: CAISGDRGLSSGYTF. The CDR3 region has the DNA TGTGCCATCAGTGGCGACAGGGGGCTATCGTCTGGCTACACCTTC.

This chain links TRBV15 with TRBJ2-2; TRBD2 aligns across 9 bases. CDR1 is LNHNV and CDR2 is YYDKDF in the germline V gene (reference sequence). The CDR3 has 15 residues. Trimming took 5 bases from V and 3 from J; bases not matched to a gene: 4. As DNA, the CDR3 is TGTGCCACCAGCCGCGGGGGGGCCCACACCGGGGAGCTGTTTTTT. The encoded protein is CATSRGGAHTGELFF.